The 31 T cell receptor beta chains below come from one sample, sequenced in a study of blood T cell repertoires in COVID-19. Profiled with immunoSEQ multiplex PCR; TCRdb holds only in-frame clones, not every one. The repertoire holds under 200,000 clones, 82% seen once, with 15% to 20% in the top ten. Sample: PBMCs or T cells enriched from blood (not recorded which). The receptor set was obtained from a man between 60 and 75 years old who had recovered from COVID-19.

The rearrangement links TRBV28 to TRBJ2-5, with D possibly being TRBD2 (5 bases). Per germline, CDR1 MDHEN and CDR2 SYDVKM. V gave up 3 bases and J gave up 7 bases, with 18 bases separating them. The CDR3 length is 15 residues. The CDR3 loop is CASSFESALAGTQYF. The CDR3 bases are TGTGCCAGCAGTTTCGAATCTGCCCTAGCTGGGACCCAGTACTTC.

The rearrangement links TRBV4-2 to TRBJ1-2, with D possibly being TRBD1 (6 bases). Deletions cut 0 bases from V and 2 bases from J, with 13 bases between. This CDR3 spans 16 amino acids. CDR1 is LGHNA, CDR2 YNFKEQ, per germline. CDR3 nucleotides: TGTGCCAGCAGCCAAGATGGAGGACAGACAAACTATGGCTACACCTTC. Protein sequence: CASSQDGGQTNYGYTF.

This clone appeared many times. V gene TRBV6-5 combines with J gene TRBJ2-1, with TRBD2 identical over 9 bases. The CDR3 sequence is 14 residues long. Looked up from germline, CDR1 is MNHEY and CDR2 is SVGAGI. V was pared by 10 bases and J by 4 bases, with 8 bases of the junction left unmatched. The CDR3 DNA follows: TGTGCCACCTCAACTAGCGGGCGGTACAATGAGCAGTTCTTC. The encoded protein is CATSTSGRYNEQFF.

As regards this clone: One end of the junction does not line up with germline, which may come from a read error. This rearrangement joins TRBV24-1 to TRBJ1-4, with 7 bases aligning to TRBD1. The CDR3 sequence is 10 residues long. From germline, CDR1 is KGHDR and CDR2 SFDVKD. CDR3 residues: CATRGQVCNF. The CDR3 DNA is TGTGCCACAAGAGGACAGGTTTGCAATTTT.

This chain joins TRBV7-3 and TRBJ1-2; 12 bases align to TRBD1. Unmatched junction bases numbered 5, after V lost 5 bases and J lost 4 bases. The CDR3 has 15 residues. CDR1 and CDR2 from the germline V gene are SGHTA and FQGTGA. The CDR3 sequence: CASSRGTGGGYGYTF. CDR3 nucleotides: TGTGCCAGCAGCCGTGGGACAGGGGGCGGCTATGGCTACACCTTC.

This chain joins TRBV12-3 or TRBV12-4 and TRBJ1-4; a possible D gene is TRBD1 (5 bases). V was cut by 6 bases and J by 13 bases, with 12 bases left in between. The CDR3 has 11 amino acids. In DNA, the CDR3 is TGTGCCAGCAGCCTAGGACATGTACTGTTTTTT. Translation gives CASSLGHVLFF.

The gene calls are TRBV7-2 and TRBJ1-1; D not resolved. Trimming stripped 2 bases from V and 3 bases from J, with 7 bases between. From germline, CDR1 is SGHTA and CDR2 FQGNSA. CDR3 length: 13 residues. CDR3: CASSLFRDTEAFF. The CDR3 DNA reads TGTGCCAGCAGCTTATTTAGAGACACTGAAGCTTTCTTT.

The CDR3 DNA follows: TGTGCCAGCAGCCTTCCAGGGAAGAATGAAAAACTGTTTTTT. It encodes CASSLPGKNEKLFF. The chain has TRBV28 and TRBJ1-4; a weak D match, TRBD1 (5 bases). Germline-derived CDR1 and CDR2 are MDHEN and SYDVKM. The V and J ends lost 6 bases and 5 bases respectively, with 13 bases between them. The CDR3 has 14 amino acids.

The chain is built from TRBV5-6 and TRBJ1-5; TRBD1 might be the D (6 bases). This CDR3 is 17 amino acids long. Germline CDR1 and CDR2: SGHDT and YYEEEE. V was clipped by 0 bases and J by 5 bases, with 18 bases between them. Here the CDR3 reads CASSLGPLGGVHQPQHF. As DNA, the CDR3 is TGTGCCAGCAGCTTGGGCCCGTTAGGGGGAGTCCATCAGCCCCAGCATTTT.

The chain combines TRBV7-3 with TRBJ2-2; possible D gene TRBD1, 5 bases. The CDR3 totals 13 residues. The ends were cut back, 8 bases at V and 4 bases at J, with 11 bases in the middle. Germline V gene sequence: CDR1 SGHTA, CDR2 FQGTGA. In DNA form, the CDR3 reads TGTGCCAGCGCAGGGTTCGCCACCGGGGAGCTGTTTTTT. Translation: CASAGFATGELFF.

The rearrangement uses TRBV9 and TRBJ2-7, with D possibly TRBD2 on 5 matching bases. The length of the CDR3 is 14 residues. The ends were cut back, 4 bases at V and 8 bases at J, with 19 bases in the middle. CDR1 is SGDLS, CDR2 YYNGEE, per germline. The CDR3 spells CASSPGDQITKQYF. In nucleotides, the CDR3 is TGTGCCAGCAGCCCCGGGGATCAGATTACGAAGCAGTACTTC.

This clone was found once. The chain links TRBV10-3 to TRBJ1-5; perhaps TRBD1 as D (6 bases). Per the germline V gene, CDR1 is ENHRY and CDR2 is SYGVKD. The CDR3 spans 16 residues. Deletions cut 6 bases from V and 0 bases from J, with 15 bases between. CDR3 amino acids: CAIRTRTDYSNQPQHF. As DNA, the CDR3 is TGTGCCATCAGGACCAGGACAGATTATAGCAATCAGCCCCAGCATTTT.

CDR3 sequence (DNA): TGTGCCAGCAGTGAACAGGGTGGGCATGGCTACACCTTC. It encodes CASSEQGGHGYTF. V usage is TRBV25-1 and J usage is TRBJ1-2, with a possible D match to TRBD1 (5 bases). V was clipped by 2 bases and J by 6 bases, with 10 bases between them. Germline V gene lookup returns CDR1 MGHDK and CDR2 SYGVNS. CDR3 length equals 13 residues.

The rearrangement joins TRBV28 to TRBJ2-7, with 8 bases matching TRBD2. The CDR3 runs to 14 residues. The germline V gene has CDR1 MDHEN and CDR2 SYDVKM. V lost 5 bases to trimming and J lost 4 bases; unmatched junction nucleotides: 7. The CDR3 DNA reads TGTGCCAGCAGTCCCGGGAGGGCCTCGTACGAGCAGTACTTC. Its protein is CASSPGRASYEQYF.

V is TRBV11-3 and J is TRBJ2-1; 7 bases line up with TRBD1. The V gene end was trimmed by 2 bases and the J gene end by 2 bases; junction bases not matched to a gene: 9. The CDR3 runs to 17 residues. CDR1 is SGHNT, CDR2 YENEEA, per germline. For the CDR3, the DNA is TGTGCCAGCAGCTTACCTCTGGGACAGTCCCCCTACAATGAGCAGTTCTTC. The encoded protein is CASSLPLGQSPYNEQFF.

This sequence joins TRBV12-3 or TRBV12-4 and TRBJ1-1; TRBD1 is a possible D gene (5 bases). V gave up 5 bases and J gave up 4 bases, with 5 bases separating them. The CDR3 is 11 residues long. CDR3 amino acids: CASSRGTEAFF. As DNA, the CDR3 is TGTGCCAGCAGTAGGGGCACTGAAGCTTTCTTT.

The chain links TRBV28 to TRBJ1-2, with 7 bases identical to TRBD1. Germline V gene data show CDR1 as MDHEN and CDR2 as SYDVKM. J gave up 3 bases and V 7 bases, and 2 bases lay outside the gene matches. The CDR3 runs to 12 residues. For the CDR3, the DNA is TGTGCCAGCAAAACAGGGGACTATGGCTACACCTTC. Protein: CASKTGDYGYTF.

The chain uses TRBV7-9 and TRBJ2-5; D is unclear. Per the germline V gene, CDR1 is SEHNR and CDR2 is FQNEAQ (reference sequence). V lost 5 bases and J lost 5, with 9 bases in between. The CDR3 is 12 amino acids. The CDR3 is CASSLLSETQYF. CDR3 nucleotides: TGTGCCAGCAGCCTACTATCGGAGACCCAGTACTTC.

The chain employs TRBV5-1 and TRBJ1-2; 7 positions agree with TRBD1. Germline V gene sequence: CDR1 SGHRS, CDR2 YFSETQ. This CDR3 is built from 14 residues. V lost 4 bases to trimming and J lost 8 bases; unmatched junction nucleotides: 11. In nucleotides, the CDR3 is TGCGCCAGCAGCCTACAATTCGGACAGGAAGGCTACACCTTC. Its protein product is CASSLQFGQEGYTF.

This chain links TRBV28 with TRBJ1-2, with 9 nucleotides matching TRBD1. Germline V gene data show CDR1 as MDHEN and CDR2 as SYDVKM. Trimming at V came to 8 bases and at J to 4 bases, leaving 11 bases not matched to a gene. The CDR3 spans 15 residues. This chain's CDR3 is CASRRLDRGFYGYTF. The DNA for the CDR3 is TGTGCCAGCCGGCGCTTGGACAGGGGATTCTATGGCTACACCTTC.

The chain links TRBV12-3 or TRBV12-4 to TRBJ1-2; D is ambiguous. The CDR3 spans 13 residues. The ends were cut back, 4 bases at V and 0 bases at J, with 6 bases in the middle. This CDR3 is CASSYKSNYGYTF. The CDR3 DNA reads as TGTGCCAGCAGTTACAAGTCTAACTATGGCTACACCTTC.

The genes are TRBV5-6 and TRBJ1-2, with D maybe TRBD1 (5 bases). V lost 3 bases and J lost 0, with 12 bases in between. Germline V gene sequence: CDR1 SGHDT, CDR2 YYEEEE. CDR3 length: 15 residues. CDR3 sequence (DNA): TGTGCCAGCAGCTGGGGCGGGGGAGCTAACTATGGCTACACCTTC. Translating gives CASSWGGGANYGYTF. Together with reference TRBV5-6 and TRBJ1-2, the CDR3 gives the full variable domain: DAGVTQSPTHLIKTRGQQVTLRCSPKSGHDTVSWYQQALGQGPQFIFQYYEEEERQRGNFPDRFSGHQFPNYSSELNVNALLLGDSALYLCASSWGGGANYGYTFGSGTRLTVV.

V usage is TRBV3-1 (or the pseudogene TRBV3-2) and J usage is TRBJ2-1, with D possibly being TRBD1 (5 bases). Germline assignment: CDR1 LGHDT and CDR2 YNNKEL (reference sequence). The V gene lost 3 bases and the J gene lost 7 bases, with 13 bases spanning the gap. The CDR3 extends over 14 amino acids. Here the CDR3 DNA reads TGTGCCAGCAGCCATTCAGGGCTTTATAATGAGCAGTTCTTC. Amino acids: CASSHSGLYNEQFF.

This clone was recorded a few times. The genes are TRBV6-2 or TRBV6-3 and TRBJ2-1; 9 bases align to TRBD2. Germline CDR1 is MNHEY and CDR2 is SVGEGT. The CDR3 runs to 16 residues. V lost 6 bases and J lost 2; bases outside the gene matches: 8. DNA of the CDR3: TGTGCCAGCAGCGTGGGTTTAGCGGGGGCCTACAATGAGCAGTTCTTC. Its protein product is CASSVGLAGAYNEQFF.

This clone was seen a few times. The chain combines TRBV5-1 with TRBJ1-1; maybe TRBD1 (5 bases). Trimming left V 4 bases short and J 2 bases short, with 18 bases between. CDR3 length: 16 residues. The germline V gene has CDR1 SGHRS and CDR2 YFSETQ. This chain's CDR3 is CASSPLSGHRNTEAFF. DNA of the CDR3: TGCGCCAGCAGCCCGTTGAGTGGACACCGAAACACTGAAGCTTTCTTT. Combining the CDR3 with reference TRBV5-1 and TRBJ1-1 gives the whole variable domain KAGVTQTPRYLIKTRGQQVTLSCSPISGHRSVSWYQQTPGQGLQFLFEYFSETQRNKGNFPGRFSGRQFSNSRSEMNVSTLELGDSALYLCASSPLSGHRNTEAFFGQGTRLTVV.

The chain couples TRBV7-8 to TRBJ2-5; D is possibly TRBD1 (6 bases). The CDR3 contains 16 residues. Germline CDR1 is SGHVS and CDR2 is FQNEAQ. V was cut by 2 bases and J by 5 bases, with 18 bases left in between. This CDR3 reads CASSLNGRGGGETQYF. CDR3 in DNA: TGTGCCAGCAGCTTAAACGGCAGGGGTGGTGGGGAGACCCAGTACTTC.

The rearrangement links TRBV28 to TRBJ1-5; TRBD1 is a possible D gene (6 bases). The CDR3 sequence is 14 residues long. V was clipped by 5 bases and J by 3 bases, with 11 bases between them. Germline CDR1 reads MDHEN; CDR2 reads SYDVKM. In nucleotides, the CDR3 is TGTGCCAGCAGTCCTCGGGACACCAATCAGCCCCAGCATTTT. It codes for CASSPRDTNQPQHF.

The chain carries TRBV6-4 and TRBJ2-1, with 9 bases lining up with TRBD1. CDR1 and CDR2 from the germline V gene are MRHNA and SNTAGT. The J segment lost 7 bases and the V segment lost 8 bases, leaving 9 bases of the junction unmatched. The CDR3 runs 14 residues. The CDR3 spells CASSLGQGANEQFF. CDR3 coding DNA: TGTGCCAGCTCCTTGGGACAGGGTGCGAATGAGCAGTTCTTC.

The genes are TRBV7-3 and TRBJ1-5, with 7 bases aligning to TRBD1. V trimming: 5 bases; J trimming: 4 bases; junction bases outside the gene matches: 11. This CDR3 comprises 16 residues. The V gene's germline CDR1 is SGHTA and CDR2 FQGTGA. CDR3 protein: CASSPRQGNRNQPQHF. The CDR3 DNA is TGTGCCAGCAGCCCCAGACAGGGCAACAGGAATCAGCCCCAGCATTTT.

J is TRBJ2-2 and V is TRBV9; tentative D call: TRBD2 (5 bases). This CDR3 spans 14 amino acids. Germline CDR1 is SGDLS and CDR2 is YYNGEE. The V end was cut by 6 bases, the J end by 2 bases, with 11 bases between. CDR3 in DNA: TGTGCCAGCACTAGCCTACAAAACACCGGGGAGCTGTTTTTT. It specifies CASTSLQNTGELFF.

This rearrangement joins TRBV19 to TRBJ2-2; 7 positions match TRBD1. Per germline, CDR1 LNHDA and CDR2 SQIVND (reference sequence). V dropped 6 bases and J dropped 6; count of bases not matched to a gene: 7. The CDR3 contains 14 residues. The CDR3 nucleotides read TGTGCCAGTAGGGGGGACAGAGAAGCCGGGGAGCTGTTTTTT. It translates to CASRGDREAGELFF.